This entry lists 14 T cell receptor beta chains sequenced from one sample in a study of blood T cells in healthy people across ages. A sample-barcoded 5' primer and a J-beta primer mix were used in a second PCR of roughly 7 to 11 cycles. MiXCR, run by TCRdb on the 5' RACE reads, gives a single entry per CDR3 protein. This table holds some 900,000 distinct CDR3 sequences, under 30% found once. Sequenced sample: blood. The source is a woman aged 80 or older in good health.

V and J are TRBV20-1 and TRBJ2-3; tentatively, D is TRBD2 (5 bases). CDR1 and CDR2 from the germline V gene are DFQATT and SNEGSKA (reference sequence). Trimming took off 2 bases at V and 4 bases at J, with 16 bases between the two ends. This CDR3 has 15 amino acids. The CDR3 nucleotides read TGCAGTGCTAGACGGGCGCGGAGGATGGCAGATACGCAGTATTTT. As protein: CSARRARRMADTQYF.

In this sample, this clonotype turned up a few times. The V and J genes are TRBV5-1 and TRBJ2-2, with a weak D call TRBD1 (6 bases). The V gene lost 4 bases and the J gene lost 3 bases, with 7 bases spanning the gap. This CDR3 is built from 13 residues. CDR1 is SGHRS and CDR2 is YFSETQ in the germline V gene. The chain's CDR3 is CASSPGDTGELFF. The CDR3 DNA reads as TGCGCCAGCAGCCCAGGGGACACCGGGGAGCTGTTTTTT.

About this clonotype itself: A much larger clone lies one base from this, so it may be a read error. The chain links TRBV9 to TRBJ2-1; the D call may be TRBD1 or TRBD2 (5 bases each). Germline V lookup: CDR1 SGDLS, CDR2 YYNGEE. The CDR3 contains 14 residues. CDR3 protein: CANSVGVAKVEQFF. In DNA form, the CDR3 reads TGTGCCAACAGCGTAGGGGTAGCGAAGGTTGAGCAGTTCTTC.

The rearrangement joins TRBV21-1 to TRBJ2-7; the DNA was not compared with TRBD1, the D call given in the table. TRBV21-1 is a listed pseudogene. CDR3 length: 14 amino acids. The DNA of the CDR3 is TGTGCCAGCAGGGCCGGGACCCCCTGGGACGAGCAGTACTTC. It translates to CASRAGTPWDEQYF.

The gene calls are TRBV6-2 or TRBV6-3 and TRBJ1-2; TRBD1 agrees at 9 bases. V shed 6 bases, J shed 8 bases, and the junction held 16 bases outside the gene matches. Germline lookup yields CDR1 MNHEY and CDR2 SVGEGT. The CDR3 is 16 residues long. The CDR3 here is CASSPSGDRGSKGYTF. The CDR3 DNA sequence: TGTGCCAGCAGCCCCTCGGGCGACAGGGGGTCGAAGGGCTACACCTTC.

V usage is TRBV3-1 and J usage is TRBJ2-5; 13 bases align to TRBD2. This CDR3 region has 19 residues. Looked up from germline, CDR1 is LGHDT and CDR2 is YNNKEL (reference sequence). The ends lost 1 base at V and 1 base at J; junction bases unmatched: 9. The CDR3 DNA reads TGTGCCAGCAGCCAAGTAGTACTAGCGGGGGGGCCCGCCCAAGAGACCCAGTACTTC. Protein: CASSQVVLAGGPAQETQYF.

This clonotype was observed a few times. The V call is TRBV6-2 or TRBV6-3, the J call TRBJ1-1, with D perhaps TRBD1 (5 bases). This CDR3 has 14 amino acids. V lost 6 bases and J lost 1, with 12 bases in between. The germline gives CDR1 MNHEY, CDR2 SVGEGT. The DNA for the CDR3 is TGTGCCAGCAGATTTACAGGTCCGAACACTGAAGCTTTCTTT. It encodes CASRFTGPNTEAFF.

The V and J genes are TRBV5-1 and TRBJ2-1, with D uncertain. This CDR3 spans 15 amino acids. Trimming took off 0 bases at V and 8 bases at J, with 15 bases between the two ends. From germline, CDR1 is SGHRS and CDR2 YFSETQ. The DNA of the CDR3 is TGCGCCAGCAGCTTGGCCCACATTAGGAGCGATGAGCAGTTCTTC. This gives the protein CASSLAHIRSDEQFF.

The chain couples TRBV7-3 to TRBJ2-6; TRBD1 might be the D (6 bases). CDR1 is SGHTA and CDR2 is FQGTGA in the germline V gene. This CDR3 comprises 16 residues. V lost 3 bases and J lost 0, with 9 bases in between. The CDR3 sequence is CASSFPGVSGANVLTF. The CDR3 DNA sequence: TGTGCCAGCAGCTTTCCAGGGGTCTCTGGGGCCAACGTCCTGACTTTC.

In this sample, this clonotype turned up many times. This CDR3 is CASSLSGTANEKLFF. CDR3 in DNA: TGTGCCAGCAGCTTATCCGGGACAGCTAATGAAAAACTGTTTTTT. The V and J genes are TRBV7-2 and TRBJ1-4, with 7 positions matching TRBD1. Trimming took 2 bases from V and 3 from J; bases not matched to a gene: 3. From germline, CDR1 is SGHTA and CDR2 FQGNSA. The CDR3 is made up of 15 amino acids.

The chain is built from TRBV30 and TRBJ1-5; D is unresolved. V was cut by 1 base and J by 4 bases, with 8 bases left in between. CDR1 is GTSNPN, CDR2 SVGIG, per germline (reference sequence). The CDR3 totals 13 residues. CDR3 region: CAWSGSVNQPQHF. In DNA, the CDR3 is TGTGCCTGGAGTGGGTCAGTAAATCAGCCCCAGCATTTT.

Only a few counts were recorded for this clonotype. V usage is TRBV29-1 and J usage is TRBJ1-1, with D maybe TRBD1 (5 bases). Germline V CDR1 and CDR2: SQVTM, ANQGSEA. This CDR3 is built from 12 residues. The germline V and J ends were trimmed by 5 bases and 3 bases, with 10 bases remaining between them. The CDR3 sequence is CSVWGKYTEAFF. In DNA form, the CDR3 reads TGCAGCGTTTGGGGGAAGTACACTGAAGCTTTCTTT.

This clonotype has ten or more counts. V usage is TRBV6-2 or TRBV6-3 and J usage is TRBJ2-1, with D perhaps TRBD1 or TRBD2 (6 bases each). Per the germline V gene, CDR1 is MNHEY and CDR2 is SVGEGT. Trimming removed 6 bases at V and 0 bases at J, with 27 bases between. This CDR3 has 20 amino acids. The CDR3 spells CASSDGGHGSSRGSYNEQFF. In DNA, the CDR3 is TGTGCCAGCAGCGACGGGGGACACGGATCCTCCCGTGGCTCCTACAATGAGCAGTTCTTC.

V is TRBV7-2 and J is TRBJ1-1; D not certain. Between the trimmed V and J ends, which lost 5 bases and 1 base, there was a span of 8 bases. CDR3 length: 13 residues. From germline, CDR1 is SGHTA and CDR2 FQGNSA. The CDR3 sequence: CASSHQENTEAFF. CDR3 DNA sequence: TGTGCCAGCAGCCACCAGGAGAACACTGAAGCTTTCTTT.